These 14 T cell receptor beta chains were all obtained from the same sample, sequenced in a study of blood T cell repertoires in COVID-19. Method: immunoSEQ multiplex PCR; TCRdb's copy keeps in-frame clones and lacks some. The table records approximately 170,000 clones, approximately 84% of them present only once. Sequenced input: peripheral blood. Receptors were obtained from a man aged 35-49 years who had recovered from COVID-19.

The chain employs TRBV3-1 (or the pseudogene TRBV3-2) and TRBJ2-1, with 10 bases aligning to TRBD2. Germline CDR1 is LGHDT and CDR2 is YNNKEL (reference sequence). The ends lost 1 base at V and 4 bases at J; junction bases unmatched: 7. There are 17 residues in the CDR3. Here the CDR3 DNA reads TGTGCCAGCAGCCAAGTTGCAGCGGGAGGGGGTTACAATGAGCAGTTCTTC. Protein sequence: CASSQVAAGGGYNEQFF.

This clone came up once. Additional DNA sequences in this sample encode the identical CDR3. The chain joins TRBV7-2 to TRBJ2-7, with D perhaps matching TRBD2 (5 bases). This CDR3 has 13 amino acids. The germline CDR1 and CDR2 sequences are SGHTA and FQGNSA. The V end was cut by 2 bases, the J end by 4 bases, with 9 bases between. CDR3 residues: CASSLNEGYEQYF. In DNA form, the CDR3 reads TGTGCCAGCAGCTTAAATGAGGGATACGAGCAGTACTTC.

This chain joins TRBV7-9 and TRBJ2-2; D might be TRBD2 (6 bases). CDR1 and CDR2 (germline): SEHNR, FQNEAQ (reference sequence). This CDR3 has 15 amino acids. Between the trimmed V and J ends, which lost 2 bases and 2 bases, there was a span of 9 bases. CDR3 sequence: CASSLRTINTGELFF. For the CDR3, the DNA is TGTGCCAGCAGCTTACGGACTATCAACACCGGGGAGCTGTTTTTT.

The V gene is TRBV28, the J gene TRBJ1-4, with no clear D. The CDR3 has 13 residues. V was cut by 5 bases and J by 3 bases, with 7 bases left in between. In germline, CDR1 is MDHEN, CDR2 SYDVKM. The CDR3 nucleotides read TGTGCCAGCAGTGTCCCCGCTAATGAAAAACTGTTTTTT. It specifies CASSVPANEKLFF.

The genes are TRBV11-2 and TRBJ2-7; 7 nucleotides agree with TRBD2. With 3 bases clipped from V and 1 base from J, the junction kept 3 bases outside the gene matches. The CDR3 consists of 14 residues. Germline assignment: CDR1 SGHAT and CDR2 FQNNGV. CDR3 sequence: CASSFPGGSYEQYF. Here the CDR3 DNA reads TGTGCCAGCAGCTTCCCCGGGGGGTCCTACGAGCAGTACTTC.

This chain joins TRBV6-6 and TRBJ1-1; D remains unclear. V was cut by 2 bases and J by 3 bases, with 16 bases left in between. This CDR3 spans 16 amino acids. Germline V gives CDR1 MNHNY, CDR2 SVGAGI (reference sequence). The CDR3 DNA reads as TGTGCCAGCAGTTACACGGCCGCGGCGACTTACACTGAAGCTTTCTTT. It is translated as CASSYTAAATYTEAFF.

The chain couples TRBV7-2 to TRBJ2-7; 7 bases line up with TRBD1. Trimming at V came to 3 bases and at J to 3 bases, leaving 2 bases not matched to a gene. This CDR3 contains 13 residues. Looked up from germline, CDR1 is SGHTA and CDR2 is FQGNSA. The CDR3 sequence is CASSFGTVYEQYF. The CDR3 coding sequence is TGTGCCAGCAGCTTCGGGACAGTCTACGAGCAGTACTTC.

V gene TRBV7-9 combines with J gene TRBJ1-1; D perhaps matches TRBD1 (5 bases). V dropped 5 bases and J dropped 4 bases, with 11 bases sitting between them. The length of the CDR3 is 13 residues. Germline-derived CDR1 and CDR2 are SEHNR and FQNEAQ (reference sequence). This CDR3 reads CASSRGVSTEAFF. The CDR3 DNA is TGTGCCAGCAGCCGGGGGGTGAGCACTGAAGCTTTCTTT.

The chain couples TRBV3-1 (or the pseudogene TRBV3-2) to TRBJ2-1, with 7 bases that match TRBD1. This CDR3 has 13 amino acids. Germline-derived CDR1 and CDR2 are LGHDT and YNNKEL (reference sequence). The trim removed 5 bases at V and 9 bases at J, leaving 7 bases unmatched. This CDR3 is CASSLFSGGEQFF. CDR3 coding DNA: TGTGCCAGCAGCTTGTTTTCAGGGGGTGAGCAGTTCTTC.

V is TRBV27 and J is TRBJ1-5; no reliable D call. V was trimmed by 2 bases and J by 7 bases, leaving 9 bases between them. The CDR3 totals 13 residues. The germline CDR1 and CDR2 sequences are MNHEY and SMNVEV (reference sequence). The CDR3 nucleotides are TGTGCCAGCAGTTTAGCTCCGGGGCAGCCCCAGCATTTT. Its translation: CASSLAPGQPQHF.

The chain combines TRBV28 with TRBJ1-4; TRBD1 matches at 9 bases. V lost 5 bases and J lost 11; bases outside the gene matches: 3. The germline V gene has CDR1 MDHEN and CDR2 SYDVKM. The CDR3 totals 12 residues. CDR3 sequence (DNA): TGTGCCAGCAGTCCACAGGGGGCGAAACTGTTTTTT. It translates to CASSPQGAKLFF.

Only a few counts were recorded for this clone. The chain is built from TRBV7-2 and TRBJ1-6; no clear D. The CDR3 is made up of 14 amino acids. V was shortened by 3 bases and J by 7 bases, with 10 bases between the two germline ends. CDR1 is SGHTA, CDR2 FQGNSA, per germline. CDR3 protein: CASSFDGGNSPLHF. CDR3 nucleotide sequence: TGTGCCAGCAGCTTTGACGGCGGAAATTCACCCCTCCACTTT.

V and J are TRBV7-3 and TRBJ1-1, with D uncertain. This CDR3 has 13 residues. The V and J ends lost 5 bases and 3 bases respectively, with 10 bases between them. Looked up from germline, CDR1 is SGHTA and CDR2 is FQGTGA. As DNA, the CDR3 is TGTGCCAGCAGCCTCATCGGTGACACTGAAGCTTTCTTT. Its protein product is CASSLIGDTEAFF.

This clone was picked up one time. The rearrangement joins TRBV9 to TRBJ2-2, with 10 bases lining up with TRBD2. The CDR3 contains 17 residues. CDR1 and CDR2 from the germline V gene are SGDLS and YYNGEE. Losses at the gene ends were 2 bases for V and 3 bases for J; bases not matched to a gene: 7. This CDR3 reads CASSVSPSGSYTGELFF. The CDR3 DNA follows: TGTGCCAGCAGCGTCTCCCCTAGCGGGAGTTACACCGGGGAGCTGTTTTTT.